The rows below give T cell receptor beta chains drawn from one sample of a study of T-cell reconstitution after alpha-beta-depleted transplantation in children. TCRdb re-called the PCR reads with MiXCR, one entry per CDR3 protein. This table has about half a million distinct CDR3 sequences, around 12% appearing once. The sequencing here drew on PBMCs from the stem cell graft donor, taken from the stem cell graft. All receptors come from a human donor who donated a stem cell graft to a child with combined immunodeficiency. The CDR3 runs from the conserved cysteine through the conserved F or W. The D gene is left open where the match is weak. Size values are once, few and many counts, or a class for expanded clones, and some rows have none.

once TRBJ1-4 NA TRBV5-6 CASSLGDLEKLFF TGTGCCAGCAGCTTGGGGGACCTGGAAAAACTGTTTTTT
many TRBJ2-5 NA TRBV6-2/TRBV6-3 CASSLTEETQYF TGTGCCAGCAGCTTGACGGAAGAGACCCAGTACTTC
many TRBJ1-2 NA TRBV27 CASSLAGPGDGYTF TGTGCCAGCAGTTTAGCAGGTCCGGGAGACGGCTACACCTTC
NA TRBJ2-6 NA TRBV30 CAWSFSSGANVLTF TGTGCCTGGAGTTTTAGCTCTGGGGCCAACGTCCTGACTTTC
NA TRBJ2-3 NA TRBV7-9 CASSYREGRTDTQYF TGTGCCAGCAGCTACAGGGAAGGAAGGACAGATACGCAGTATTTT
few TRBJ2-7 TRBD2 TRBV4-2 CASSRTRLASSYEQYF TGTGCCAGCAGCCGTACCCGACTAGCGAGCTCCTACGAGCAGTACTTC
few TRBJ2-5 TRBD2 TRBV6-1 CASSLNPRLAGRETQYF TGTGCCAGCAGCCTGAACCCCCGTCTAGCGGGACGTGAGACCCAGTACTTC
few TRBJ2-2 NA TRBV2 CASGRPNTGELFF TGTGCCAGCGGGAGGCCGAACACCGGGGAGCTGTTTTTT
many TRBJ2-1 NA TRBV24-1 CATSDFGSDRVDEQFF TGTGCCACCAGTGATTTTGGGTCTGATAGGGTGGATGAGCAGTTCTTC
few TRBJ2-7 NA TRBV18 CASSLPTVSYEQYF TGTGCCAGCTCACTTCCGACTGTTTCCTACGAGCAGTACTTC
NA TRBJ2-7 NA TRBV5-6 CASSLRVLRGTVDYEQYF TGTGCCAGCAGCTTGAGGGTCTTGAGGGGCACGGTGGACTACGAGCAGTACTTC
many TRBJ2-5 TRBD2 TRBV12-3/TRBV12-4 CASSPGLAGVSETQYF TGTGCCAGCAGTCCGGGACTAGCGGGAGTGTCGGAGACCCAGTACTTC
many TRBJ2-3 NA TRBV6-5 CASLPGSLLVDTQYF TGTGCCAGCCTGCCCGGAAGCTTGTTGGTAGATACGCAGTATTTT
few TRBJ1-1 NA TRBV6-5 CASSYRGGATEAFF TGTGCCAGCAGTTATAGGGGGGGCGCCACTGAAGCTTTCTTT
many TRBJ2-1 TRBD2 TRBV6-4 CASSVAGDYNEQFF TGTGCCAGCAGCGTAGCGGGGGATTACAATGAGCAGTTCTTC
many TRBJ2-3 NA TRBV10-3 CAIKVTDTQYF TGTGCCATCAAGGTCACAGATACGCAGTATTTT
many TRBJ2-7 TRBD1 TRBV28 CASRETGTAFIGYEQYF TGTGCCAGCAGGGAGACCGGGACAGCCTTTATAGGCTACGAGCAGTACTTC
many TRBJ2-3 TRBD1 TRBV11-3 CASSPTQGTDTDTQYF TGTGCCAGCAGCCCAACACAGGGGACAGACACAGATACGCAGTATTTT
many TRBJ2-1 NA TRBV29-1 CSVEKGPAYNEQFF TGCAGCGTTGAAAAGGGGCCCGCCTACAATGAGCAGTTCTTC
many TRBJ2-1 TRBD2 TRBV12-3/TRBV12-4 CASSKTSGGINEQFF TGTGCCAGCAGCAAGACTAGCGGGGGGATCAATGAGCAGTTCTTC
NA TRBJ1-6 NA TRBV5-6 CASSLGGGLNSPLHF TGTGCCAGCAGCTTGGGAGGGGGGCTTAATTCACCCCTCCACTTT
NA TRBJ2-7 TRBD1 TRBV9 CASSRQGINEQYF TGTGCCAGCAGCCGACAGGGGATCAACGAGCAGTACTTC
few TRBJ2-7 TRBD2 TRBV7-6 CASSTAGEGSYEQYF TGTGCCAGCAGCACCGCGGGAGAGGGGTCCTACGAGCAGTACTTC
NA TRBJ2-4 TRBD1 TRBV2 CASSQETLTGGKNIQYF TGTGCCAGCAGCCAAGAAACCCTGACAGGGGGGAAAAACATTCAGTACTTC
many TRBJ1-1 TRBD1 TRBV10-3 CACMDRLNSEAFF TGTGCCTGTATGGACAGGTTGAATTCTGAAGCTTTCTTT
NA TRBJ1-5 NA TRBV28 CASSLSPRGDNQPQHF TGTGCCAGCAGTTTATCCCCCCGAGGAGACAATCAGCCCCAGCATTTT
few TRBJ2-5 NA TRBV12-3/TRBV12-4 CASSHRDSQETQYF TGTGCCAGCAGCCACCGGGACTCGCAAGAGACCCAGTACTTC
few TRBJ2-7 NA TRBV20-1 CSASPRDTSYEQYF TGCAGTGCTAGCCCCCGGGACACCTCCTACGAGCAGTACTTC
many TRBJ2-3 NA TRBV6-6 CASSWSKDTQYF TGTGCCAGCAGTTGGAGTAAAGATACGCAGTATTTT
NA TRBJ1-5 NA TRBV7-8 CASSDGSGPQHF TGTGCCAGCAGCGATGGATCGGGGCCCCAGCATTTT
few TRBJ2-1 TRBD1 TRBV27 CASSPQGPNEQFF TGTGCCAGCAGCCCACAGGGGCCCAATGAGCAGTTCTTC
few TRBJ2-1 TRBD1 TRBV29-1 CSIDRQGRYNEQFF TGCAGCATTGACCGACAGGGTCGGTACAATGAGCAGTTCTTC
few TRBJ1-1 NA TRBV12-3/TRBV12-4 CASTQTIRGEAFF TGTGCCAGCACGCAAACCATCCGGGGAGAAGCTTTCTTT
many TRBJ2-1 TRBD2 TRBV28 CASWSRGGKNEQFF TGTGCCAGTTGGAGCCGGGGGGGTAAGAATGAGCAGTTCTTC
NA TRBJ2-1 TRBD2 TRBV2 CAGGGHNEQFF TGTGCCGGGGGAGGGCACAATGAGCAGTTCTTC
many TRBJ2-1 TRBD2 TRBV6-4 CASSPRTSGGYNEQFF TGTGCCAGCAGCCCTCGGACTAGCGGGGGGTACAATGAGCAGTTCTTC
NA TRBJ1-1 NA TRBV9 CASSVVQANTEAFF TGTGCCAGCAGCGTAGTCCAGGCCAACACTGAAGCTTTCTTT
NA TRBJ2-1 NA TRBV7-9 CASSLVRPYNEQFF TGTGCCAGCAGCTTAGTCCGCCCCTACAATGAGCAGTTCTTC
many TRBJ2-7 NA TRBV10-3 CAISESTETYEQYF TGTGCCATCAGTGAGTCGACGGAGACCTACGAGCAGTACTTC
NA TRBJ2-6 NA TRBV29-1 CSVGTYRSGANVLTF TGCAGCGTTGGGACATACCGCTCTGGGGCCAACGTCCTGACTTTC
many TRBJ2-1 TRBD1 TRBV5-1 CASSFPTGGSKDEQFF TGCGCCAGCAGCTTTCCCACAGGGGGCTCTAAAGATGAGCAGTTCTTC
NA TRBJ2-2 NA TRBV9 CASSAGINTGELFF TGTGCCAGCAGCGCAGGGATTAACACCGGGGAGCTGTTTTTT
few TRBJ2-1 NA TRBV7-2 CASSESTVGEQFF TGTGCCAGCAGCGAATCCACCGTGGGTGAGCAGTTCTTC
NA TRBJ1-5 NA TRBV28 CASSFNQPQHF TGTGCCAGCAGTTTCAATCAGCCCCAGCATTTT
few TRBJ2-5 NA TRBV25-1 CASSEWTAQETQYF TGTGCCAGCAGTGAATGGACAGCCCAAGAGACCCAGTACTTC
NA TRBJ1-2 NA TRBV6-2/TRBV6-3 CASSYWAATNYGYTF TGTGCCAGCAGTTACTGGGCAGCTACTAACTATGGCTACACCTTC
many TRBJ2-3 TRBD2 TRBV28 CASSLPSGGHPTQYF TGTGCCAGCAGTTTACCGAGCGGGGGACACCCGACGCAGTATTTT
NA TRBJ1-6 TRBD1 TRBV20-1 CSARDSGQGYNSPLHF TGCAGTGCTAGAGACTCCGGACAGGGGTACAATTCACCCCTCCACTTT